The 12 T cell receptor beta chains listed next were all sequenced from one sample in a study of somatic mutations in cytotoxic T cells in rheumatoid arthritis. TCRdb's table, derived via immunoSEQ multiplex PCR, lists solely in-frame clones and lacks some. The table shows under 15,000 clones, with nearly 80% occurring only once. Sequences were obtained from CD8+ T cells sorted from blood. The receptors originated from a man aged 50-60 years in good health.

The chain combines TRBV9 with TRBJ2-7, with 12 bases lining up with TRBD2. CDR1 is SGDLS, CDR2 YYNGEE, per germline. V shed 2 bases, J shed 3 bases, and the junction held 9 bases outside the gene matches. The CDR3 is 17 amino acids. The CDR3 is CASSVRPLAGGSYEQYF. As DNA, the CDR3 is TGTGCCAGCAGCGTTCGTCCTCTAGCGGGAGGGAGCTACGAGCAGTACTTC.

The chain couples TRBV11-2 to TRBJ1-2; D unresolved. The CDR3 has 14 amino acids. Trimming removed 1 base from V and 3 bases from J, with 9 bases in between. Germline assignment: CDR1 SGHAT and CDR2 FQNNGV. CDR3 DNA: TGTGCCAGCAGCTTAGTTCCAGCGGACTATGGCTACACCTTC. Translation gives CASSLVPADYGYTF.

The chain carries TRBV15 and TRBJ2-1; D unclear. The V gene's germline CDR1 is LNHNV and CDR2 YYDKDF (reference sequence). The CDR3 has 13 residues. V was cut by 0 bases and J by 10 bases, with 10 bases left in between. The CDR3: CATSRDLQREQFF. In DNA, the CDR3 is TGTGCCACCAGCAGAGATTTGCAGAGGGAGCAGTTCTTC.

CDR3 coding DNA: TGTGCCAGCAGTCCTGGGGGGAGGGCGACTGAGCAGTACTTC. This gives the protein CASSPGGRATEQYF. The genes are TRBV6-5 and TRBJ2-7; 7 positions agree with TRBD2. The CDR3 runs 14 residues. The V gene end was trimmed by 5 bases and the J gene end by 7 bases; junction bases not matched to a gene: 11. Germline-derived CDR1 and CDR2 are MNHEY and SVGAGI.

The V gene is TRBV6-5, the J gene TRBJ2-7; D is perhaps TRBD1 or TRBD2 (7 bases each). Germline-derived CDR1 and CDR2 are MNHEY and SVGAGI. The CDR3 is made up of 13 amino acids. V lost 3 bases to trimming and J lost 7 bases, with 13 bases between them. CDR3 nucleotide sequence: TGTGCCAGCAGTTATGGGCAGGGGGGGGAGCAGTACTTC. The encoded protein is CASSYGQGGEQYF.

The gene calls are TRBV5-4 and TRBJ2-7, with D perhaps TRBD1 or TRBD2 (5 bases each). The CDR3 extends over 15 amino acids. V gave up 4 bases and J gave up 4 bases, with 18 bases separating them. Germline CDR1 is SGHNT and CDR2 is YYREEE (reference sequence). CDR3 loop: CASSNRDGFLYEQYF. In DNA form, the CDR3 reads TGTGCCAGCAGCAACCGGGACGGATTTTTATACGAGCAGTACTTC.

The chain is built from TRBV18 and TRBJ1-2; no reliable D call. CDR1 and CDR2 from the germline V gene are KGHSH and LQKENI. CDR3 length equals 14 residues. Trimming removed 0 bases from V and 2 bases from J, with 7 bases in between. CDR3 nucleotide sequence: TGTGCCAGCTCACCACCGGGCAGGAACTATGGCTACACCTTC. Protein: CASSPPGRNYGYTF.

The rearrangement links TRBV7-9 to TRBJ2-1; 9 positions match TRBD2. The V and J ends lost 6 bases and 0 bases, in that order; junction bases with no gene match: 3. In germline, CDR1 is SEHNR, CDR2 FQNEAQ (reference sequence). The CDR3 is 15 residues long. CDR3 coding DNA: TGTGCCAGCAGGACTAGCGGAAGCTCCTACAATGAGCAGTTCTTC. Its translation is CASRTSGSSYNEQFF.

CDR3 sequence (DNA): TGCAGCGCTGTTGGACAGGCCGACACCGGGGAGCTGTTTTTT. Translating gives CSAVGQADTGELFF. This rearrangement joins TRBV29-1 to TRBJ2-2; 7 bases line up with TRBD1. V was clipped by 7 bases and J by 3 bases; unmatched bases: 8. Germline lookup yields CDR1 SQVTM and CDR2 ANQGSEA. There are 14 residues in the CDR3.

This chain links TRBV5-1 with TRBJ2-5; the D gene could be TRBD1 or TRBD2 (5 bases each). The CDR3 covers 13 residues. Trimming removed 2 bases from V and 7 bases from J, with 12 bases in between. Germline loops: CDR1 SGHRS, CDR2 YFSETQ. Here the CDR3 DNA reads TGCGCCAGCAGCTTCCGGGGCTCAGGGACCCAGTACTTC. This codes for CASSFRGSGTQYF.

The rearrangement joins TRBV13 to TRBJ2-7; D is ambiguous. Looked up from germline, CDR1 is PRHDT and CDR2 is FYEKMQ (reference sequence). This CDR3 is built from 12 residues. With 2 bases removed from V and 3 bases from J, the gap between germline ends came to 5 bases. The CDR3 DNA sequence: TGTGCCAGCAGCTTAACCCACTACGAGCAGTACTTC. Translated: CASSLTHYEQYF.

The chain is built from TRBV11-2 and TRBJ2-1; 13 nucleotides align to TRBD2. V was clipped by 4 bases and J by 5 bases; unmatched bases: 2. This CDR3 region has 15 residues. In germline, CDR1 is SGHAT, CDR2 FQNNGV. This chain's CDR3 is CASSYGLAGDNEQFF. CDR3 nucleotide sequence: TGTGCCAGCAGCTACGGACTAGCGGGGGACAATGAGCAGTTCTTC. The variable domain in full, with the rest retrieved from reference TRBV11-2 and TRBJ2-1, is EAGVAQSPRYKIIEKRQSVAFWCNPISGHATLYWYQQILGQGPKLLIQFQNNGVVDDSQLPKDRFSAERLKGVDSTLKIQPAKLEDSAVYLCASSYGLAGDNEQFFGPGTRLTVL.